The rows below give T cell receptor beta chains drawn from one sample of a study of blood T cell dynamics during melanoma immunotherapy. Method: immunoSEQ multiplex PCR; TCRdb's copy keeps in-frame clones and lacks some. The repertoire holds several thousand clones, with around nine tenths as singletons. The starting material was blood, obtained from a patient treated with checkpoint blockade. These receptors originate from a human donor with melanoma. The conserved cysteine and the conserved F or W are not part of the CDR3 here. Size is omitted from some rows. Given values are once, few, many or a class for expanded clones.

V gene: TRBV7-6
clone size: .
CDR3 protein: ASSRMADPANYGYT

V gene: TRBV10-3
clone size: .
CDR3 protein: AISDPGLAGVGEQY

V gene: TRBV10-3
clone size: .
CDR3 protein: AIRKDREITEAF

V gene: TRBV30
clone size: once
CDR3 protein: AWSRLGASGNTIY

V gene: TRBV7-2
clone size: .
CDR3 protein: ASSFSGYYEQY

V gene: TRBV5-1
clone size: .
CDR3 protein: ASSSRQGTTEAF

V gene: TRBV28
clone size: .
CDR3 protein: ASTVDRHTEAF

V gene: TRBV5-6
clone size: .
CDR3 protein: ASSLGDRVHSPLH

V gene: TRBV6-6
clone size: .
CDR3 protein: ASSRGTQETQY

V gene: TRBV11-3
clone size: .
CDR3 protein: ASSSYSGPEQF

V gene: TRBV30
clone size: .
CDR3 protein: AWSPGLAGGGDTQY

V gene: TRBV19
clone size: .
CDR3 protein: ASKTTFSSGNTIY

V gene: TRBV7-4
clone size: .
CDR3 protein: ASSLVEENTIY

V gene: TRBV7-2
clone size: .
CDR3 protein: ASSLAGGTYEQY

V gene: TRBV7-3
clone size: .
CDR3 protein: ASSLERNLNTEAF

V gene: TRBV10-1
clone size: .
CDR3 protein: ASRNNPRDRTYEQY

V gene: TRBV18
clone size: .
CDR3 protein: ASSPPLGNYGYT

V gene: TRBV7-2
clone size: .
CDR3 protein: ASSLGTSGSQETQY

V gene: TRBV27
clone size: .
CDR3 protein: ASSPQRVGYGYT

V gene: TRBV4-2
clone size: .
CDR3 protein: ASSQDRGARSNIQY

V gene: TRBV6-1
clone size: few
CDR3 protein: ASGIQGVYGYT

V gene: TRBV15
clone size: .
CDR3 protein: ATSTRTGGVTIY

V gene: TRBV27
clone size: .
CDR3 protein: ASSLFGLAGNSYNEQF

V gene: TRBV2
clone size: .
CDR3 protein: ASRRTGAITEAF

V gene: TRBV5-6
clone size: .
CDR3 protein: ASSFSGREGRNEQF

V gene: TRBV11-3
clone size: .
CDR3 protein: ASSLGQGQDTEAF

V gene: TRBV27
clone size: once
CDR3 protein: ASTQRGHLTNYGYT

V gene: TRBV7-9
clone size: .
CDR3 protein: ASTSDREETQY

V gene: TRBV30
clone size: .
CDR3 protein: AWSTSGFSTDTQY

V gene: TRBV27
clone size: once
CDR3 protein: ASRDPGQHTDTQY

V gene: TRBV19
clone size: few
CDR3 protein: ASSPRRGGSSYNEQF

V gene: TRBV4-3
clone size: .
CDR3 protein: ASSQDAGTNEQF

V gene: TRBV11-3
clone size: .
CDR3 protein: ASSPAHALWLNYNEQF

V gene: TRBV7-3
clone size: .
CDR3 protein: ASSPDGAQETQY

V gene: TRBV6-5
clone size: .
CDR3 protein: ASSDRVGGGYT

V gene: TRBV19
clone size: few
CDR3 protein: ASSRDRDEQY

V gene: TRBV4-2
clone size: .
CDR3 protein: ASSHLSSYEQY

V gene: TRBV5-1
clone size: .
CDR3 protein: ASSLGLAGMMGRQF

V gene: TRBV7-3
clone size: few
CDR3 protein: ASSLGTAYGYT

V gene: TRBV7-6
clone size: .
CDR3 protein: ASSPQEGASDGYT

V gene: TRBV27
clone size: .
CDR3 protein: ASSLAPGGLQPQH

V gene: TRBV6-5
clone size: .
CDR3 protein: ASSYSGGLEAF

V gene: TRBV29-1
clone size: .
CDR3 protein: SVMSGNEQF

V gene: TRBV7-6
clone size: .
CDR3 protein: ATNSAGTNTGELF

V gene: TRBV5-1
clone size: .
CDR3 protein: ASSLVPGNYEQY

V gene: TRBV10-1
clone size: .
CDR3 protein: ASSCLREGGTDTQY

V gene: TRBV7-2
clone size: .
CDR3 protein: ASRLTGTGNTEAF

V gene: TRBV19
clone size: .
CDR3 protein: ASSIKSAWRYEQY

V gene: TRBV7-7
clone size: .
CDR3 protein: ASSLGRGRSSYNEQF

V gene: TRBV7-2
clone size: .
CDR3 protein: ASSLPGGAGEY

V gene: TRBV7-3
clone size: .
CDR3 protein: ASSRSVSTEAF